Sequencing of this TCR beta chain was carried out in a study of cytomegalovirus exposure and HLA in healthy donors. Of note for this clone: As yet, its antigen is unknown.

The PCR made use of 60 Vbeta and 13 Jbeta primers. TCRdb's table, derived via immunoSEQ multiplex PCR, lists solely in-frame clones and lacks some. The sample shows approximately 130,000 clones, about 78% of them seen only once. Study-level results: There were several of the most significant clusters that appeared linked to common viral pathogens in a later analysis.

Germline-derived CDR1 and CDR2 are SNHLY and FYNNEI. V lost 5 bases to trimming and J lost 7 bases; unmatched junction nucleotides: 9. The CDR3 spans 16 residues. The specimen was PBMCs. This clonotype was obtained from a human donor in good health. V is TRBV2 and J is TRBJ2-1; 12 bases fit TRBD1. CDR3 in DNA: TGTGCCAGCAGTCTGGGACAGGGGGCTTACGGGAATGAGCAGTTCTTC. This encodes CASSLGQGAYGNEQFF.